A selection of T cell receptor beta chains follows, all from one sample in a study of cytomegalovirus exposure and HLA in healthy donors. The repertoire was sequenced with immunoSEQ multiplex PCR; TCRdb's copy has only in-frame clones and lacks some. The top ten hold 4.5% to 7% of the sample, which has more than 95,000 clones, nearly 80% seen once. Sequenced input: PBMCs. All receptors derive from a man aged 55 to 70 in good health and CMV-seropositive. The CDR3 runs from the conserved cysteine through the conserved F or W. D genes are given only for firm matches. The size of a clone is reported for some rows only, either as once, few or many, or as a class for expanded clones.

J gene	clone size	V gene	D gene	CDR3 protein	CDR3 DNA
TRBJ2-7	.	TRBV5-4	.	CASSLVGQGNEQYF	TGTGCCAGCAGCTTGGTGGGGCAGGGGAACGAGCAGTACTTC
TRBJ2-7	.	TRBV19	TRBD1	CASGTRDSYEQYF	TGTGCCAGTGGGACCCGGGACAGTTACGAGCAGTACTTC
TRBJ2-7	once	TRBV6-5	.	CASSYSGTLREQYF	TGTGCCAGCAGTTACTCAGGAACCCTGAGGGAGCAGTACTTC
TRBJ2-3	.	TRBV6-1	.	CASKYEDSNTDTQYF	TGTGCCAGCAAATACGAGGACAGCAACACAGATACGCAGTATTTT
TRBJ2-5	.	TRBV11-2	.	CASSSLGGPARLKETQYF	TGTGCCAGCAGCTCACTAGGAGGACCCGCGCGACTGAAAGAGACCCAGTACTTC
TRBJ1-5	once	TRBV11-3	.	CASSFMYRGNQPQHF	TGTGCCAGCAGTTTTATGTACAGGGGCAATCAGCCCCAGCATTTT
TRBJ1-1	.	TRBV7-6	.	CASSIKEGNTEAFF	TGTGCCAGCAGCATTAAGGAGGGGAACACTGAAGCTTTCTTT
TRBJ1-1	.	TRBV5-6	.	CASSRRENTEAFF	TGTGCCAGCTCCCGGAGGGAGAACACTGAAGCTTTCTTT
TRBJ1-1	.	TRBV28	.	CASSNTGNTEAFF	TGTGCCAGCAGTAATACTGGGAACACTGAAGCTTTCTTT
TRBJ2-2	.	TRBV7-2	.	CASSFLGARELFF	TGTGCCAGCAGCTTCCTAGGGGCCAGGGAGCTGTTTTTT
TRBJ1-2	.	TRBV5-8	.	CASSLGGDYGYTF	TGTGCCAGCAGCTTGGGGGGGGACTATGGCTACACCTTC
TRBJ2-7	.	TRBV6-1	.	CASSERGANEQYF	TGTGCCAGCAGTGAACGGGGGGCAAACGAGCAGTACTTC
TRBJ2-3	.	TRBV5-6	.	CASSRGQLYTDTQYF	TGTGCCAGCAGCCGTGGACAGCTTTACACAGATACGCAGTATTTT
TRBJ2-7	.	TRBV10-2	.	CASRWTETPREQYF	TGCGCCAGCAGATGGACAGAGACCCCTCGCGAGCAGTACTTC
TRBJ2-3	.	TRBV5-1	.	CASSLGQPYRTDTQYF	TGCGCCAGCAGCTTGGGGCAACCATATCGCACAGATACGCAGTATTTT
TRBJ2-1	.	TRBV9	TRBD2	CASSVGPSGGGSSYNEQFF	TGTGCCAGCAGCGTAGGTCCTAGCGGGGGGGGGAGCTCCTACAATGAGCAGTTCTTC
TRBJ2-7	once	TRBV5-1	TRBD1	CASKSGQINYEQYF	TGCGCCAGCAAATCGGGACAGATAAACTACGAGCAGTACTTC
TRBJ1-3	.	TRBV6-5	TRBD1	CASSPGGTGNTIYF	TGTGCCAGCAGTCCAGGGGGCACTGGAAACACCATATATTTT
TRBJ2-5	.	TRBV12-1	.	CASSPPGLAGGETQYF	TGTGCCAGCAGTCCTCCGGGACTAGCGGGGGGGGAGACCCAGTACTTC
TRBJ1-1	.	TRBV7-9	TRBD1	CASSPGQGNTEAFF	TGTGCCAGCAGCCCAGGACAGGGGAACACTGAAGCTTTCTTT
TRBJ2-2	.	TRBV10-1	TRBD1	CASSEWTGGATGELFF	TGCGCCAGCAGTGAATGGACAGGGGGCGCAACCGGGGAGCTGTTTTTT
TRBJ2-7	.	TRBV7-9	TRBD2	CASSPAGVSYEQYF	TGTGCCAGCAGCCCGGCGGGGGTCTCCTACGAGCAGTACTTC
TRBJ2-7	.	TRBV5-6	.	CASSFQVSYEQYF	TGTGCCAGCAGCTTCCAGGTCTCCTACGAGCAGTACTTC
TRBJ2-7	.	TRBV6-5	.	CASSYSRQVTYEQYF	TGTGCCAGCAGTTACTCCAGGCAGGTAACCTACGAGCAGTACTTC
TRBJ1-2	.	TRBV29-1	.	CSVGQPNYGYTF	TGCAGCGTTGGACAGCCTAACTATGGCTACACCTTC
TRBJ1-4	.	TRBV18	TRBD1	CASSPDRVQEKLFF	TGTGCCAGCTCCCCGGACAGGGTGCAAGAAAAACTGTTTTTT